The 15 T cell receptor beta chains below all came from one sample that was sequenced in a study of T cell responses to AZD1222 COVID-19 vaccine. Sequencing was performed with immunoSEQ multiplex PCR; in TCRdb, only in-frame clones are kept and a portion is missing. The table lists about 180,000 clones, approximately 95% of them singletons. Material: peripheral blood, obtained 28 days after the second dose of the MenACWY control vaccine. The receptors come from an adult who received the MenACWY meningococcal vaccine as a control.

The chain has TRBV2 and TRBJ1-1, with D unresolved. Between the trimmed V and J ends, which lost 5 bases and 4 bases, there was a span of 14 bases. The germline gives CDR1 SNHLY, CDR2 FYNNEI. The CDR3 has 14 amino acids. CDR3 protein: CASSSPALGTEAFF. CDR3 coding DNA: TGTGCCAGCAGTTCCCCGGCCCTCGGCACTGAAGCTTTCTTT.

This chain connects TRBV19 to TRBJ1-4; 8 bases are shared with TRBD1. This CDR3 spans 13 amino acids. Germline V CDR1 and CDR2: LNHDA, SQIVND (reference sequence). V was clipped by 4 bases and J by 7 bases; unmatched bases: 2. The CDR3 reads CASSKDRGEKLFF. In nucleotides, the CDR3 is TGTGCCAGTAGTAAAGACAGGGGTGAAAAACTGTTTTTT.

The chain couples TRBV7-3 to TRBJ1-4; D perhaps matches TRBD1 (5 bases). V dropped 2 bases and J dropped 0 bases, with 10 bases sitting between them. Germline V CDR1 and CDR2: SGHTA, FQGTGA. The CDR3 is 16 residues long. The DNA for the CDR3 is TGTGCCAGCAGCTTAGTACAGGAAACAACTAATGAAAAACTGTTTTTT. It is translated as CASSLVQETTNEKLFF.

The V and J genes are TRBV5-1 and TRBJ1-6; D gene unclear. This CDR3 has 14 amino acids. V was cut by 1 base and J by 10 bases, with 12 bases left in between. Germline V gives CDR1 SGHRS, CDR2 YFSETQ. The CDR3 nucleotides read TGCGCCAGCAGCTTGAGGCAGTCCCAGTCACCCCTCCACTTT. Its translation: CASSLRQSQSPLHF.

The chain links TRBV2 to TRBJ1-4, with D hard to call. CDR3 length: 15 residues. CDR1 is SNHLY, CDR2 FYNNEI, per germline. The V gene lost 5 bases and the J gene lost 8 bases, with 18 bases spanning the gap. The CDR3 nucleotides are TGTGCCAGCAGTCCCACACCGTCCCGAGGAGAAAAACTGTTTTTT. This translates into CASSPTPSRGEKLFF.

The rearrangement links TRBV18 to TRBJ1-2; D call uncertain. This CDR3 is built from 12 residues. Germline V gives CDR1 KGHSH, CDR2 LQKENI. V was trimmed by 0 bases and J by 8 bases, leaving 7 bases between them. The CDR3 sequence is CASSPPKGGYTF. CDR3 nucleotide sequence: TGTGCCAGCTCACCACCAAAAGGGGGCTACACCTTC.

This clone was recorded once. The V gene is TRBV7-9, the J gene TRBJ1-3; tentatively, D is TRBD1 (6 bases). The CDR3 covers 15 residues. Looked up from germline, CDR1 is SEHNR and CDR2 is FQNEAQ (reference sequence). Trimming shortened V by 4 bases and J by 5 bases, and 15 bases separated the two germline ends. CDR3 nucleotide sequence: TGTGCCAGCAGCTACTCTGGGACATCACGAAACACCATATATTTT. Protein: CASSYSGTSRNTIYF.

The rearrangement links TRBV3-1 (or the pseudogene TRBV3-2) to TRBJ1-1, with TRBD1 matching 7 bases. In germline, CDR1 is LGHDT, CDR2 YNNKEL (reference sequence). V shed 0 bases, J shed 2 bases, and the junction held 6 bases outside the gene matches. This CDR3 has 16 amino acids. The CDR3 sequence is CASSQDRRQGNTEAFF. As DNA, the CDR3 is TGTGCCAGCAGCCAAGATCGTAGACAGGGTAACACTGAAGCTTTCTTT.

The chain uses TRBV5-1 and TRBJ2-1, with D uncertain. The germline V and J ends were trimmed by 0 bases and 3 bases, with 7 bases remaining between them. The V gene's germline CDR1 is SGHRS and CDR2 YFSETQ. The CDR3 sequence is 14 residues long. The CDR3 DNA is TGCGCCAGCAGCTTGGGACAAGACTACAATGAGCAGTTCTTC. This sequence encodes CASSLGQDYNEQFF.

The V and J genes are TRBV9 and TRBJ2-3; 12 nucleotides line up with TRBD2. V shed 0 bases and J 5 bases; nucleotides not matched to a gene: 7. The germline gives CDR1 SGDLS, CDR2 YYNGEE. The CDR3 extends over 17 amino acids. This CDR3 is CASSVGPSGGAQDTQYF. In DNA, the CDR3 is TGTGCCAGCAGCGTAGGCCCTAGCGGGGGGGCCCAAGATACGCAGTATTTT.

The chain combines TRBV6-5 with TRBJ2-7, with TRBD1 as a possible D gene (6 bases). The CDR3 contains 16 residues. Per germline, CDR1 MNHEY and CDR2 SVGAGI. The V end lost 0 bases, the J end lost 0 bases, and 12 bases lay between the germline ends. The CDR3 is CASSYSIRGSSYEQYF. The CDR3 DNA is TGTGCCAGCAGTTACTCGATAAGGGGGAGCTCCTACGAGCAGTACTTC.

The chain combines TRBV11-2 with TRBJ1-3; D may be TRBD1 (5 bases). Germline V gene lookup returns CDR1 SGHAT and CDR2 FQNNGV. This CDR3 is built from 14 residues. The germline V and J ends were trimmed by 5 bases and 4 bases, with 12 bases remaining between them. CDR3 sequence (DNA): TGTGCCAGCAGCCTCAGGGTGGCCGGAAACACCATATATTTT. Translating gives CASSLRVAGNTIYF.

The chain recombines TRBV7-9 with TRBJ2-5; no clear D. The germline CDR1 and CDR2 sequences are SEHNR and FQNEAQ (reference sequence). The germline V and J ends were trimmed by 2 bases and 0 bases, with 4 bases remaining between them. The CDR3 sequence is 13 residues long. CDR3: CASSLPYQETQYF. The CDR3 region has the DNA TGTGCCAGCAGCTTACCCTACCAAGAGACCCAGTACTTC.

V is TRBV7-6 and J is TRBJ2-1; D is ambiguous. V shed 0 bases and J shed 6 bases, with 12 bases lying between them. Per the germline V gene, CDR1 is SGHVS and CDR2 is FNYEAQ. This CDR3 comprises 15 residues. The CDR3 DNA follows: TGTGCCAGCAGCTTAGCGGAGAGGCATTCCAATGAGCAGTTCTTC. The encoded protein is CASSLAERHSNEQFF.

This chain links TRBV19 with TRBJ2-6, with 8 bases identical to TRBD2. The germline CDR1 and CDR2 sequences are LNHDA and SQIVND (reference sequence). V trimming: 3 bases; J trimming: 4 bases; junction bases outside the gene matches: 8. The CDR3 sequence is 17 residues long. The CDR3, as DNA: TGTGCCAGTAGTATTTTTTCGGGGGGGAGGGGGGCCAACGTCCTGACTTTC. Translation gives CASSIFSGGRGANVLTF.